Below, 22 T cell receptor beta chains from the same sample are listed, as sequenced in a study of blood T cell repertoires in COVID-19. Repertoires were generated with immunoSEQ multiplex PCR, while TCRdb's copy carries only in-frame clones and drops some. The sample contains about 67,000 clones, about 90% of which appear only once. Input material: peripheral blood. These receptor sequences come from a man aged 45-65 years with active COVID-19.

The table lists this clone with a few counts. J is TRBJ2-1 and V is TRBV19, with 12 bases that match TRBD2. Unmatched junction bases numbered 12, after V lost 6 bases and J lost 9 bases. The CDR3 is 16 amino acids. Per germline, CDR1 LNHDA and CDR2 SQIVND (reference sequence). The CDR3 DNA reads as TGTGCCAGTAGATCGAGACTAGCGGGAGAGGACATTGAGCAGTTCTTC. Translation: CASRSRLAGEDIEQFF.

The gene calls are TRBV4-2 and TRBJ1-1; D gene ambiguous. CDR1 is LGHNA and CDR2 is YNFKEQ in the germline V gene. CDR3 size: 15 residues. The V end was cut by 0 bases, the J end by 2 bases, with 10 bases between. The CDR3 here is CASSQEATSNTEAFF. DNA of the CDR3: TGTGCCAGCAGCCAAGAAGCCACGAGCAACACTGAAGCTTTCTTT.

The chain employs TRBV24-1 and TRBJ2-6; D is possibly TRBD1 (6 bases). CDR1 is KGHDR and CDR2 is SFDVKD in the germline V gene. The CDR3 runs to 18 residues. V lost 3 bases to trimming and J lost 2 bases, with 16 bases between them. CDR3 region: CATSDPRGRVAGANVLTF. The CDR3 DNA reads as TGTGCCACCAGTGATCCCAGGGGCAGGGTAGCTGGGGCCAACGTCCTGACTTTC.

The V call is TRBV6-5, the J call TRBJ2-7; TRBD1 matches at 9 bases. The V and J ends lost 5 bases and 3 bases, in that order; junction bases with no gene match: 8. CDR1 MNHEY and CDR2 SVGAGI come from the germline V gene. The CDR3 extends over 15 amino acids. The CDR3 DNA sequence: TGTGCCAGCAGTATGGGACAGGGATGGTACTACGAGCAGTACTTC. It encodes CASSMGQGWYYEQYF.

For the CDR3, the DNA is TGTGCCATCAGACCAGGGTTTTCTAGCGGGAATCTGAGCTCCTACAATGAGCAGTTCTTC. Protein sequence: CAIRPGFSSGNLSSYNEQFF. The chain has TRBV10-3 and TRBJ2-1, with TRBD2 matching over 9 bases. Germline V gene lookup returns CDR1 ENHRY and CDR2 SYGVKD. This CDR3 spans 20 amino acids. V lost 6 bases, J lost 0 bases, and 18 bases stayed unmatched.

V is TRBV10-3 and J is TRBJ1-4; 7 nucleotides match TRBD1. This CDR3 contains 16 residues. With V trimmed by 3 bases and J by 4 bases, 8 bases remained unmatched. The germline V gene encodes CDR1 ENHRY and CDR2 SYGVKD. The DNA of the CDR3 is TGTGCCATCAGTGACCCCTCAGGGGGAATTAATGAAAAACTGTTTTTT. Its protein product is CAISDPSGGINEKLFF.

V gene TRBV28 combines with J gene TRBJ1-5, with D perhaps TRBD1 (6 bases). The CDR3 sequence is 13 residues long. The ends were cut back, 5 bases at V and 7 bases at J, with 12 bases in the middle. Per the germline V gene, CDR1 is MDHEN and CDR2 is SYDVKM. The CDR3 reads CASSPTRGQPQHF. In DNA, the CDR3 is TGTGCCAGCAGTCCAACCAGGGGCCAGCCCCAGCATTTT. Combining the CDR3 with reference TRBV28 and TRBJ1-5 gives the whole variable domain DVKVTQSSRYLVKRTGEKVFLECVQDMDHENMFWYRQDPGLGLRLIYFSYDVKMKEKGDIPEGYSVSREKKERFSLILESASTNQTSMYLCASSPTRGQPQHFGDGTRLSIL.

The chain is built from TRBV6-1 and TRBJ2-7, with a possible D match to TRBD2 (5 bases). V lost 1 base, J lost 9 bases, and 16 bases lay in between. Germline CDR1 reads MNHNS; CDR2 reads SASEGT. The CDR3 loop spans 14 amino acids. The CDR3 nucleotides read TGTGCCAGCAGTGAAGTAGCGTCGCAGGCAGGGCAGTACTTC. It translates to CASSEVASQAGQYF.

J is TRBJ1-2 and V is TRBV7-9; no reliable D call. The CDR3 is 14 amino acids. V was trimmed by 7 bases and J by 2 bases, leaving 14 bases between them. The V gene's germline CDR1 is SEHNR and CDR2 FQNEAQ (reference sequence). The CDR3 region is CASTDSGPNYGYTF. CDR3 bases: TGTGCCAGCACAGATTCAGGCCCAAACTATGGCTACACCTTC. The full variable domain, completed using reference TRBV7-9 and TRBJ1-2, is DTGVSQNPRHKITKRGQNVTFRCDPISEHNRLYWYRQTLGQGPEFLTYFQNEAQLEKSRLLSDRFSAERPKGSFSTLEIQRTEQGDSAMYLCASTDSGPNYGYTFGSGTRLTVV.

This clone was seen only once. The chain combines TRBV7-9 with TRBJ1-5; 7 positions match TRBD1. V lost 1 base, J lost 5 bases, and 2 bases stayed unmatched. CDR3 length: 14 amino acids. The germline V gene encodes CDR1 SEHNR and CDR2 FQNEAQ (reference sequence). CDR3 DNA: TGTGCCAGCAGCTTAGAGGGACAGCATCAGCCCCAGCATTTT. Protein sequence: CASSLEGQHQPQHF.

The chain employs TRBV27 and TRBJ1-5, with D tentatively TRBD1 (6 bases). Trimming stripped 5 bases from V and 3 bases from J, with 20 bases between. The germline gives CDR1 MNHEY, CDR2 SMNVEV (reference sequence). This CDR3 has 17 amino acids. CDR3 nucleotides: TGTGCCAGCAGTCCCCGATACCTCCGGGACAACAATCAGCCCCAGCATTTT. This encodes CASSPRYLRDNNQPQHF.

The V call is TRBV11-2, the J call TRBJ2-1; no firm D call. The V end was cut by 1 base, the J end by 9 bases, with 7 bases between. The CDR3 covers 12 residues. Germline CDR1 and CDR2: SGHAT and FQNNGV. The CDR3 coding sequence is TGTGCCAGCAGCTTAGCAGGTGGTGAGCAGTTCTTC. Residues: CASSLAGGEQFF.

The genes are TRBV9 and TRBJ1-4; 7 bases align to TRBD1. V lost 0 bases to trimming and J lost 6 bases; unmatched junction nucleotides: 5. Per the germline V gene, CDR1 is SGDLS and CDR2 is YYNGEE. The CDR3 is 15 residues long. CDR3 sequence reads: CASSVGNRGHEKLFF. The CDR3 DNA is TGTGCCAGCAGCGTAGGCAACAGGGGACATGAAAAACTGTTTTTT. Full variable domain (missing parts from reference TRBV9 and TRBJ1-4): DSGVTQTPKHLITATGQRVTLRCSPRSGDLSVYWYQQSLDQGLQFLIQYYNGEERAKGNILERFSAQQFPDLHSELNLSSLELGDSALYFCASSVGNRGHEKLFFGSGTQLSVL.

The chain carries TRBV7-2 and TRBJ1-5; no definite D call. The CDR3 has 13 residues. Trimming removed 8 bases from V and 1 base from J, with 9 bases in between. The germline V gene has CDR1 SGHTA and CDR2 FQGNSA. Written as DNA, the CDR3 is TGTGCCAGCGCGGCTTCGAGCAATCAGCCCCAGCATTTT. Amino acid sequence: CASAASSNQPQHF. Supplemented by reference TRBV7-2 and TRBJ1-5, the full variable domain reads GAGVSQSPSNKVTEKGKDVELRCDPISGHTALYWYRQSLGQGLEFLIYFQGNSAPDKSGLPSDRFSAERTGGSVSTLTIQRTQQEDSAVYLCASAASSNQPQHFGDGTRLSIL.

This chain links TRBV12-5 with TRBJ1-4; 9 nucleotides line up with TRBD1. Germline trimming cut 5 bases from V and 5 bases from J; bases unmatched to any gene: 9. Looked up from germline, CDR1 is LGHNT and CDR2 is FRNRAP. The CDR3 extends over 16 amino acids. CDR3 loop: CASGEAGTGYNEKLFF. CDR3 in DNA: TGTGCTAGTGGTGAAGCCGGGACAGGGTACAATGAAAAACTGTTTTTT.

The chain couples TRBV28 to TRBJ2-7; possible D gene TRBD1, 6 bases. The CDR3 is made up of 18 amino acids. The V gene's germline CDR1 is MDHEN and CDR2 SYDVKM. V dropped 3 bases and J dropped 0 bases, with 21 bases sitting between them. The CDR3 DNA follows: TGTGCCAGCAGTTTCTCAAGGGGGAGTAGACAGTACTCCTACGAGCAGTACTTC. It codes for CASSFSRGSRQYSYEQYF.

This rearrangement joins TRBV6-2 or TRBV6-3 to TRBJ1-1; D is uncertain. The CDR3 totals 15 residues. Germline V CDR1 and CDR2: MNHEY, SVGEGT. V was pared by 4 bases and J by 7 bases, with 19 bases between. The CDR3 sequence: CASSSRGEGSDEAFF. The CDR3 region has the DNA TGTGCCAGCAGTTCCCGGGGTGAGGGATCGGATGAAGCTTTCTTT.

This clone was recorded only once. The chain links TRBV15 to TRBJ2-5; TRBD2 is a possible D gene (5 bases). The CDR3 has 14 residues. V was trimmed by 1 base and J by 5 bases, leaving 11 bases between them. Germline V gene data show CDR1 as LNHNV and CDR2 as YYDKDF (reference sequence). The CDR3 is CATSRGGNWETQYF. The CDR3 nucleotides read TGTGCCACCAGCAGAGGAGGGAATTGGGAGACCCAGTACTTC.

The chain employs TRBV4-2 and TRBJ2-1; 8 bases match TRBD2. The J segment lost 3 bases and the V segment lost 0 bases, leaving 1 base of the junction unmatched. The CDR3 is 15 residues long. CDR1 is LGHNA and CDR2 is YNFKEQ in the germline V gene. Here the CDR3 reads CASSQETSGYNEQFF. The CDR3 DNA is TGTGCCAGCAGCCAAGAAACTAGCGGCTACAATGAGCAGTTCTTC.

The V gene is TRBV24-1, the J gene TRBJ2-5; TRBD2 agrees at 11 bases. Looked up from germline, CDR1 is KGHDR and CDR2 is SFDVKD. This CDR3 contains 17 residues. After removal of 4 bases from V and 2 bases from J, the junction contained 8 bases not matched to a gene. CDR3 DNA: TGTGCCACCAGTGACCCTGGGACTAGCGGTGGTCAAGAGACCCAGTACTTC. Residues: CATSDPGTSGGQETQYF.

The CDR3 reads CASSARGSGNTIYF. The CDR3 bases are TGTGCCAGCAGCGCCAGGGGGTCTGGAAACACCATATATTTT. The rearrangement joins TRBV9 to TRBJ1-3; the match to TRBD1 covers 7 bases. This CDR3 comprises 14 residues. The ends lost 3 bases at V and 1 base at J; junction bases unmatched: 1. The germline V gene encodes CDR1 SGDLS and CDR2 YYNGEE.

CDR3 DNA: TGTGCCAGCAGCTATTACAGTGGCACAGATACGCAGTATTTT. Translated, it gives CASSYYSGTDTQYF. V is TRBV11-2 and J is TRBJ2-3, with unresolved D. Germline V gene lookup returns CDR1 SGHAT and CDR2 FQNNGV. The CDR3 loop spans 14 amino acids. Trimming shortened V by 4 bases and J by 1 base, and 9 bases separated the two germline ends.